The T cell receptor (beta chain) under discussion was sequenced for a study of T cell changes during pregnancy in multiple sclerosis. The CDR3 is made up of 16 amino acids. Looked up from germline, CDR1 is LGHNT and CDR2 is FRNRAP. V lost 2 bases and J lost 1, with 13 bases in between. Profiled with immunoSEQ multiplex PCR; TCRdb holds only in-frame clones, not every one. The table includes 100,000 or so clones, 85% to 95% detected once. Sequences were derived from peripheral blood, sampled after pregnancy. The V call is TRBV12-5, the J call TRBJ2-3; D unclear. This TCR derives from a female donor in good health, enrolled as a control in a pregnancy study. The CDR3 region has the DNA TGTGCTAGTGGTTTGAGCAAGCAAACTGGCACAGATACGCAGTATTTT. Encoded protein: CASGLSKQTGTDTQYF.